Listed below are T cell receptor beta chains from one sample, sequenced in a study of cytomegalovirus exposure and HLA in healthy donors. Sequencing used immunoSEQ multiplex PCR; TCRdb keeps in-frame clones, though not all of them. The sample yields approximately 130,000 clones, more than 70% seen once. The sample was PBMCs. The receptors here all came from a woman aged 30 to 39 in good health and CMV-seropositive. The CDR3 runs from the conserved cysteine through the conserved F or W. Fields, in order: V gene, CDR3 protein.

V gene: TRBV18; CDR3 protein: CASSPGARGNTIYF
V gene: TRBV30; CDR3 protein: CAWSRQGGGNTIYF
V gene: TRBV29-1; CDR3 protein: CSVAPGQQNTEAFF
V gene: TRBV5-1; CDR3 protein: CASSLVAPYEQYF
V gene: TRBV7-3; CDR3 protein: CASSSSGGGSHEQFF
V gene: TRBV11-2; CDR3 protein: CASSLQRGDTEAFF
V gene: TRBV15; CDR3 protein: CATSRDQELAGDTQYF
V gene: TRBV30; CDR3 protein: CAWSAGKPDTQYF
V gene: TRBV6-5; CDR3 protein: CASSRIGGQPQHF
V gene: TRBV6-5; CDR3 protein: CASSWDRGIYTF